Listed below are T cell receptor beta chains from one sample, sequenced in a study of shared clonotypes between healthy human individuals. Using immunoSEQ multiplex PCR, the repertoire was profiled, and TCRdb retains in-frame clones only, with some absent. Of under 2.5 million clones in the sample, about nine tenths were seen once. The sample was naive CD4+ T cells from PBMCs. The source is a man aged 18 to 30 in good health. Some clones in this sample may be carry-over from other donors' samples. The CDR3 runs from the conserved cysteine through the conserved F or W. Each record gives: V gene, D gene, J gene, CDR3 protein, CDR3 DNA. D genes are given only for firm matches.

V gene: TRBV27
D gene: -
J gene: TRBJ2-5
CDR3 protein: CASSTGGLPLRTQYF
CDR3 DNA: TGTGCCAGCAGTACCGGGGGGCTCCCGCTTAGGACCCAGTACTTC

V gene: TRBV4-2
D gene: -
J gene: TRBJ2-3
CDR3 protein: CASSQAGVTDTQYF
CDR3 DNA: TGTGCCAGCAGCCAAGCGGGAGTCACAGATACGCAGTATTTT

V gene: TRBV28
D gene: TRBD1
J gene: TRBJ2-3
CDR3 protein: CASSSSRQGATDTQYF
CDR3 DNA: TGTGCCAGCAGTTCGTCCCGACAGGGGGCCACAGATACGCAGTATTTT

V gene: TRBV29-1
D gene: -
J gene: TRBJ2-1
CDR3 protein: CSVKGTSYNEQFF
CDR3 DNA: TGCAGCGTTAAAGGGACATCTTACAATGAGCAGTTCTTC

V gene: TRBV29-1
D gene: -
J gene: TRBJ1-2
CDR3 protein: CSVKTALSDGYTF
CDR3 DNA: TGCAGCGTCAAGACCGCGCTCTCTGATGGCTACACCTTC

V gene: TRBV5-1
D gene: TRBD1
J gene: TRBJ2-7
CDR3 protein: CASSLGFSGGGYEQYF
CDR3 DNA: TGCGCCAGCAGCCTGGGCTTCTCAGGGGGCGGCTACGAGCAGTACTTC

V gene: TRBV7-9
D gene: -
J gene: TRBJ1-6
CDR3 protein: CASSLLVPGVSPLHF
CDR3 DNA: TGTGCCAGCAGCTTATTAGTGCCAGGGGTTTCACCCCTCCACTTT

V gene: TRBV15
D gene: TRBD1
J gene: TRBJ2-5
CDR3 protein: CATSRDQGARRTQYF
CDR3 DNA: TGTGCCACCAGCAGGGACCAGGGGGCTCGGAGGACCCAGTACTTC

V gene: TRBV10-3
D gene: -
J gene: TRBJ1-4
CDR3 protein: CAITPGADEKLFF
CDR3 DNA: TGTGCCATCACCCCAGGGGCCGACGAAAAACTGTTTTTT

V gene: TRBV7-6
D gene: TRBD2
J gene: TRBJ2-3
CDR3 protein: CASSLAGGPGDTQYF
CDR3 DNA: TGTGCCAGCAGCTTAGCGGGAGGGCCCGGAGATACGCAGTATTTT

V gene: TRBV2
D gene: -
J gene: TRBJ2-5
CDR3 protein: CASGRMTGLAYF
CDR3 DNA: TGTGCCAGCGGGCGAATGACAGGATTAGCGTACTTC